Listed here are 17 T cell receptor beta chains from one sample, sequenced in a study of T cell changes during pregnancy in multiple sclerosis. Produced via immunoSEQ multiplex PCR; TCRdb's table is partial and in-frame only. Of over 65,000 clones in the sample, more than 85% were seen once. The source material was peripheral blood, sampled in the first trimester of pregnancy. Receptors were obtained from a female donor with multiple sclerosis, enrolled in a pregnancy study.

The genes are TRBV4-3 and TRBJ1-1; the D gene is possibly TRBD1 (6 bases). Trimming took off 0 bases at V and 4 bases at J, with 9 bases between the two ends. This CDR3 spans 14 amino acids. Germline values: CDR1 LGHNA, CDR2 YSLEER. This CDR3 is CASSQEVRGTEAFF. The CDR3 nucleotides read TGCGCCAGCAGCCAAGAGGTCAGGGGCACTGAAGCTTTCTTT.

This chain links TRBV5-4 with TRBJ2-3; TRBD1 matches 10 bases. The CDR3 has 16 residues. Trimming took 4 bases from V and 5 from J; bases not matched to a gene: 10. Per germline, CDR1 SGHNT and CDR2 YYREEE (reference sequence). In nucleotides, the CDR3 is TGTGCCAGCAGCGGAACGGGACAGGGGTATGAAGATACGCAGTATTTT. Protein product: CASSGTGQGYEDTQYF.

V is TRBV7-6 and J is TRBJ1-1; D gene unclear. The CDR3 contains 13 residues. V gave up 4 bases and J gave up 0 bases, with 6 bases separating them. CDR1 and CDR2 (germline): SGHVS, FNYEAQ. CDR3 amino acids: CASSSGVNTEAFF. DNA for the CDR3: TGTGCCAGCAGCTCCGGGGTGAACACTGAAGCTTTCTTT.

V usage is TRBV27 and J usage is TRBJ1-2, with 10 bases identical to TRBD1. The CDR3 runs 15 residues. The V and J ends lost 5 bases and 7 bases, in that order; junction bases with no gene match: 10. The germline CDR1 and CDR2 sequences are MNHEY and SMNVEV (reference sequence). CDR3 region: CASSIGGQGISGYTF. The CDR3 DNA is TGTGCCAGCAGTATCGGGGGACAGGGGATTAGTGGCTACACCTTC.

To note about this clone: At one boundary the junction diverges from the germline segment, which might be a read error. The rearrangement uses TRBV7-7 and TRBJ2-1, with D perhaps matching TRBD2 (6 bases). Germline CDR1 SSHAT, CDR2 FNYEAQ (reference sequence). The CDR3 has 13 amino acids. The CDR3 DNA sequence: TGTGCTAGCAGCGGGCGAAGTGGTCTGGAGCAGTTCTTC. The encoded protein is CASSGRSGLEQFF.

This clone was observed a single time. This chain joins TRBV7-3 and TRBJ2-1, with D possibly matching TRBD1 (6 bases). This CDR3 region has 13 residues. Trimming stripped 3 bases from V and 10 bases from J, with 13 bases between. In germline, CDR1 is SGHTA, CDR2 FQGTGA. The CDR3: CASSFQEGTEQFF. CDR3 bases: TGTGCCAGCAGCTTTCAGGAAGGGACAGAGCAGTTCTTC.

The chain combines TRBV19 with TRBJ2-5, with TRBD2 matching 8 bases. Germline CDR1 reads LNHDA; CDR2 reads SQIVND (reference sequence). The ends lost 8 bases at V and 2 bases at J; junction bases unmatched: 10. The CDR3 spans 15 residues. In nucleotides, the CDR3 is TGTGCCAGTCCTCTAGATACTAGCGGACAAGAGACCCAGTACTTC. Protein product: CASPLDTSGQETQYF.

The gene calls are TRBV5-1 and TRBJ1-6; 7 bases are a match to TRBD1. The germline gives CDR1 SGHRS, CDR2 YFSETQ. V shed 0 bases and J 8 bases; nucleotides not matched to a gene: 5. There are 15 residues in the CDR3. The CDR3 reads CASSLETGHHSPLHF. The CDR3, as DNA: TGCGCCAGCAGCTTGGAGACAGGGCACCATTCACCCCTCCACTTT. Variable domain in full (rest from reference TRBV5-1 and TRBJ1-6): KAGVTQTPRYLIKTRGQQVTLSCSPISGHRSVSWYQQTPGQGLQFLFEYFSETQRNKGNFPGRFSGRQFSNSRSEMNVSTLELGDSALYLCASSLETGHHSPLHFGNGTRLTVT.

V and J are TRBV30 and TRBJ2-3; 7 bases agree with TRBD2. The trim removed 1 base at V and 0 bases at J, leaving 1 base unmatched. Germline V gene lookup returns CDR1 GTSNPN and CDR2 SVGIG (reference sequence). The CDR3 runs 14 residues. The CDR3 coding sequence is TGTGCCTGGAGTGATAGCGGGAGCACAGATACGCAGTATTTT. The encoded protein is CAWSDSGSTDTQYF.

The gene calls are TRBV29-1 and TRBJ2-5; TRBD1 matches 9 bases. CDR1 and CDR2 from the germline V gene are SQVTM and ANQGSEA. This CDR3 spans 12 amino acids. J was trimmed by 1 base and V by 7 bases; bases with no gene match: 1. The CDR3 region is CSATGGQETQYF. CDR3 bases: TGCAGCGCGACAGGGGGCCAAGAGACCCAGTACTTC.

The chain links TRBV7-2 to TRBJ2-7; no firm D call. This CDR3 contains 12 residues. Germline loops: CDR1 SGHTA, CDR2 FQGNSA. The V end was cut by 9 bases, the J end by 0 bases, with 9 bases between. The chain's CDR3 is CASVHTSYEQYF. CDR3 sequence (DNA): TGTGCCAGTGTACATACCTCCTACGAGCAGTACTTC.

The chain joins TRBV6-1 to TRBJ1-5; 9 bases line up with TRBD1. The CDR3 loop spans 16 amino acids. V gave up 5 bases and J gave up 2 bases; unmatched junction bases: 7. Germline V gene sequence: CDR1 MNHNS, CDR2 SASEGT. Written as DNA, the CDR3 is TGTGCCAGCAGTAAAGGGACAGGGAGTGGCAATCAGCCCCAGCATTTT. Protein: CASSKGTGSGNQPQHF.

This sequence joins TRBV30 and TRBJ2-6; a possible D gene is TRBD1 (6 bases). The CDR3 has 15 amino acids. Trimming stripped 8 bases from V and 1 base from J, with 15 bases between. The germline V gene has CDR1 GTSNPN and CDR2 SVGIG (reference sequence). CDR3 residues: CAQTGTLSGANVLTF. The CDR3 DNA follows: TGTGCCCAAACCGGGACACTTTCTGGGGCCAACGTCCTGACTTTC.

The chain couples TRBV27 to TRBJ2-2; tentative D call: TRBD2 (6 bases). Germline CDR1 reads MNHEY; CDR2 reads SMNVEV (reference sequence). The CDR3 extends over 18 amino acids. Deletions cut 3 bases from V and 0 bases from J, with 17 bases between. The CDR3 loop reads CASSFRRGGTANTGELFF. The CDR3 DNA sequence: TGTGCCAGCAGTTTCCGGAGGGGAGGAACGGCGAACACCGGGGAGCTGTTTTTT.

The chain employs TRBV15 and TRBJ1-4; TRBD1 might be the D (6 bases). Trimming left V 3 bases short and J 5 bases short, with 10 bases between. Per the germline V gene, CDR1 is LNHNV and CDR2 is YYDKDF (reference sequence). The CDR3 totals 14 residues. The CDR3 is CATSREDRNEKLFF. CDR3 DNA: TGTGCCACCAGCAGGGAGGACAGAAATGAAAAACTGTTTTTT.

The chain couples TRBV15 to TRBJ2-1; D is unclear. The CDR3 covers 13 residues. V was clipped by 1 base and J by 10 bases, with 11 bases between them. The germline V gene has CDR1 LNHNV and CDR2 YYDKDF (reference sequence). The DNA of the CDR3 is TGTGCCACCAGCAGAGGCCAGCGCTGGGAGCAGTTCTTC. Its protein product is CATSRGQRWEQFF.

The chain uses TRBV5-1 and TRBJ1-1; 9 bases match TRBD1. Germline V gives CDR1 SGHRS, CDR2 YFSETQ. V shed 7 bases and J 5 bases; nucleotides not matched to a gene: 9. The CDR3 loop spans 14 amino acids. Here the CDR3 DNA reads TGCGCCAGCGGCGGACAGGGGCCCAGGACTGAAGCTTTCTTT. It specifies CASGGQGPRTEAFF.